Listed below are T cell receptor beta chains from one sample, sequenced in a study of blood T cell repertoires in COVID-19. Using immunoSEQ multiplex PCR, the repertoire was profiled, and TCRdb retains in-frame clones only, with some absent. The sample has hundreds of thousands of clones, roughly 82% seen once; the top ten hold roughly 6.2%. The sequenced sample consisted of peripheral blood. These receptors originate from a woman of 80 years or more with COVID-19, enrolled during active disease. CDR3s include the opening cysteine and the closing phenylalanine or tryptophan. A D gene is named only where the DNA matches it firmly. Size is omitted from some rows. Given values are once, few, many or a class for expanded clones.

D gene: -
J gene: TRBJ1-4
clone size: -
V gene: TRBV7-2
CDR3 protein: CASSRGVDEKLFF
CDR3 DNA: TGTGCCAGCAGCCGGGGGGTAGACGAAAAACTGTTTTTT

D gene: TRBD2
J gene: TRBJ2-1
clone size: -
V gene: TRBV19
CDR3 protein: CASSGGGLYNEQFF
CDR3 DNA: TGTGCCAGTAGTGGCGGGGGGCTTTACAATGAGCAGTTCTTC

D gene: -
J gene: TRBJ2-1
clone size: -
V gene: TRBV7-9
CDR3 protein: CASSLMAGAYEQFF
CDR3 DNA: TGTGCCAGCAGCTTAATGGCAGGGGCCTATGAGCAGTTCTTC

D gene: TRBD1
J gene: TRBJ1-6
clone size: few
V gene: TRBV14
CDR3 protein: CASSQGRTGGMNSPLHF
CDR3 DNA: TGTGCCAGCAGCCAGGGCAGGACAGGGGGCATGAATTCACCCCTCCACTTT

D gene: -
J gene: TRBJ2-4
clone size: -
V gene: TRBV12-3/TRBV12-4
CDR3 protein: CASSPADKNIQYF
CDR3 DNA: TGTGCCAGCAGTCCGGCGGACAAAAACATTCAGTACTTC

D gene: -
J gene: TRBJ2-1
clone size: few
V gene: TRBV18
CDR3 protein: CASSHLDGGKNNEQFF
CDR3 DNA: TGTGCCAGCTCACACTTGGACGGAGGGAAGAACAATGAGCAGTTCTTC

D gene: TRBD2
J gene: TRBJ2-5
clone size: once
V gene: TRBV5-1
CDR3 protein: CASSLGLNTGRSKETQYF
CDR3 DNA: TGCGCCAGCAGCTTGGGATTAAATACCGGGAGGTCGAAGGAGACCCAGTACTTC

D gene: TRBD1
J gene: TRBJ2-5
clone size: -
V gene: TRBV3-1/TRBV3-2
CDR3 protein: CASSQDGQGGQYF
CDR3 DNA: TGTGCCAGCAGCCAAGACGGACAGGGCGGTCAGTACTTC

D gene: -
J gene: TRBJ2-2
clone size: few
V gene: TRBV7-9
CDR3 protein: CASSHQRFGAGELFF
CDR3 DNA: -

D gene: TRBD1
J gene: TRBJ2-5
clone size: -
V gene: TRBV2
CDR3 protein: CASSLTGKVVETQYF
CDR3 DNA: TGTGCCAGCAGCTTGACAGGGAAGGTGGTTGAGACCCAGTACTTC

D gene: TRBD1
J gene: TRBJ1-1
clone size: -
V gene: TRBV6-1
CDR3 protein: CASSDPGGMRTEAFF
CDR3 DNA: TGTGCCAGCAGTGATCCAGGGGGCATGAGGACTGAAGCTTTCTTT

D gene: -
J gene: TRBJ2-3
clone size: -
V gene: TRBV20-1
CDR3 protein: CSASVGGPSDTQYF
CDR3 DNA: TGCAGTGCTAGTGTGGGGGGGCCCTCAGATACGCAGTATTTT

D gene: TRBD1
J gene: TRBJ1-5
clone size: once
V gene: TRBV7-2
CDR3 protein: CASSSQQGAPQPQHF
CDR3 DNA: TGTGCCAGCAGTTCACAACAGGGGGCCCCTCAGCCCCAGCATTTT

D gene: TRBD1
J gene: TRBJ2-5
clone size: -
V gene: TRBV5-4
CDR3 protein: CASSSTGGETQYF
CDR3 DNA: TGTGCCAGCAGCTCGACAGGGGGCGAGACCCAGTACTTC

D gene: -
J gene: TRBJ2-3
clone size: -
V gene: TRBV6-6
CDR3 protein: CASSSRQYSTDTQYF
CDR3 DNA: TGTGCCAGCAGTTCTCGACAATATAGCACAGATACGCAGTATTTT

D gene: -
J gene: TRBJ1-4
clone size: -
V gene: TRBV7-2
CDR3 protein: CASSLVGTSLKGEKLFF
CDR3 DNA: TGTGCCAGCAGCTTAGTAGGGACATCTCTAAAAGGCGAAAAACTGTTTTTT

D gene: TRBD1
J gene: TRBJ1-5
clone size: -
V gene: TRBV28
CDR3 protein: CASRGTGPSQPQHF
CDR3 DNA: TGTGCCAGCAGGGGGACAGGGCCATCCCAGCCCCAGCATTTT

D gene: -
J gene: TRBJ1-6
clone size: -
V gene: TRBV18
CDR3 protein: CASSRNGSPLHF
CDR3 DNA: TGTGCCAGCTCACGTAACGGGTCACCCCTCCACTTT

D gene: TRBD2
J gene: TRBJ2-2
clone size: -
V gene: TRBV4-2
CDR3 protein: CASSQDSAGGPGTGELFF
CDR3 DNA: TGTGCCAGCAGCCAAGATTCCGCGGGGGGGCCCGGCACCGGGGAGCTGTTTTTT

D gene: -
J gene: TRBJ1-5
clone size: -
V gene: TRBV2
CDR3 protein: CASSDYWVPPGNQPQHF
CDR3 DNA: TGTGCCAGCAGTGATTATTGGGTTCCGCCAGGGAATCAGCCCCAGCATTTT

D gene: -
J gene: TRBJ1-6
clone size: -
V gene: TRBV3-1/TRBV3-2
CDR3 protein: CASSQDGGSRKIPPLHF
CDR3 DNA: TGTGCCAGCAGCCAAGACGGAGGGTCACGGAAGATTCCACCCCTCCACTTT

D gene: TRBD2
J gene: TRBJ2-5
clone size: once
V gene: TRBV10-2
CDR3 protein: CASNPTSGEETQYF
CDR3 DNA: TGCGCCAGCAATCCGACTAGCGGGGAGGAGACCCAGTACTTC

D gene: -
J gene: TRBJ1-3
clone size: -
V gene: TRBV19
CDR3 protein: CASTNGYGNTIYF
CDR3 DNA: TGTGCCAGTACTAACGGGTATGGAAACACCATATATTTT

D gene: TRBD1
J gene: TRBJ2-7
clone size: -
V gene: TRBV5-1
CDR3 protein: CASSPRGTGGLYEQYF
CDR3 DNA: TGCGCCAGCAGCCCAAGGGGGACAGGCGGACTCTACGAGCAGTACTTC

D gene: TRBD2
J gene: TRBJ2-1
clone size: -
V gene: TRBV20-1
CDR3 protein: CSASAPSGGNNEQFF
CDR3 DNA: TGCAGTGCTAGTGCACCTAGCGGGGGAAACAATGAGCAGTTCTTC

D gene: -
J gene: TRBJ1-6
clone size: -
V gene: TRBV6-5
CDR3 protein: CASSYSEGYNSPLHF
CDR3 DNA: TGTGCCAGCAGTTACTCGGAGGGGTATAATTCACCCCTCCACTTT

D gene: -
J gene: TRBJ1-1
clone size: -
V gene: TRBV6-4
CDR3 protein: CASSSYDRDTEAFF
CDR3 DNA: TGTGCCAGCAGTAGCTATGACAGAGACACTGAAGCTTTCTTT

D gene: -
J gene: TRBJ2-6
clone size: -
V gene: TRBV30
CDR3 protein: CAWSEGVGANVLTF
CDR3 DNA: TGTGCCTGGAGTGAGGGGGTTGGGGCCAACGTCCTGACTTTC

D gene: -
J gene: TRBJ2-3
clone size: -
V gene: TRBV5-1
CDR3 protein: CASSGDSNTQYF
CDR3 DNA: TGCGCCAGCAGCGGTGACTCAAATACGCAGTATTTT

D gene: -
J gene: TRBJ1-1
clone size: -
V gene: TRBV6-5
CDR3 protein: CASSFGGENTEAFF
CDR3 DNA: TGTGCCAGCAGCTTCGGAGGGGAGAACACTGAAGCTTTCTTT

D gene: -
J gene: TRBJ1-2
clone size: -
V gene: TRBV6-2/TRBV6-3
CDR3 protein: CASSYRANYGYTF
CDR3 DNA: TGTGCCAGCAGTTACAGAGCTAACTATGGCTACACCTTC

D gene: TRBD2
J gene: TRBJ2-2
clone size: -
V gene: TRBV7-6
CDR3 protein: CASSFGASGGLNTGELFF
CDR3 DNA: TGTGCCAGCAGCTTTGGGGCTAGCGGGGGGCTGAACACCGGGGAGCTGTTTTTT

D gene: TRBD2
J gene: TRBJ2-2
clone size: -
V gene: TRBV5-1
CDR3 protein: CASSLAGGPDTGELFF
CDR3 DNA: TGCGCCAGCAGCTTAGCGGGGGGGCCGGACACCGGGGAGCTGTTTTTT

D gene: TRBD1
J gene: TRBJ1-2
clone size: -
V gene: TRBV5-4
CDR3 protein: CASSLGVGTGARGGGYTF
CDR3 DNA: TGTGCCAGCAGCTTGGGCGTCGGGACAGGCGCTCGAGGAGGGGGCTACACCTTC

D gene: TRBD1
J gene: TRBJ2-4
clone size: -
V gene: TRBV5-1
CDR3 protein: CASSPGQENIQYF
CDR3 DNA: TGCGCCAGCAGCCCCGGACAGGAAAACATTCAGTACTTC

D gene: TRBD2
J gene: TRBJ2-7
clone size: -
V gene: TRBV28
CDR3 protein: CASTPTSGVSSGQYF
CDR3 DNA: TGTGCCAGCACCCCGACTAGCGGGGTTTCAAGCGGGCAGTACTTC

D gene: TRBD1
J gene: TRBJ1-2
clone size: -
V gene: TRBV6-6
CDR3 protein: CASSTQGNGYTF
CDR3 DNA: TGTGCCAGCAGTACACAGGGGAATGGCTACACCTTC

D gene: -
J gene: TRBJ2-5
clone size: -
V gene: TRBV18
CDR3 protein: CASSPNYRETQYF
CDR3 DNA: TGTGCCAGCTCACCAAACTATCGAGAGACCCAGTACTTC

D gene: TRBD1
J gene: TRBJ1-4
clone size: -
V gene: TRBV5-1
CDR3 protein: CASSSSPTGGEEKLFF
CDR3 DNA: TGCGCCAGCAGCTCTTCTCCGACAGGGGGGGAAGAAAAACTGTTTTTT

D gene: -
J gene: TRBJ1-2
clone size: -
V gene: TRBV5-6
CDR3 protein: CASSLARGYYGYTF
CDR3 DNA: TGTGCCAGCAGCTTGGCCAGAGGGTACTATGGCTACACCTTC

D gene: -
J gene: TRBJ2-5
clone size: -
V gene: TRBV6-5
CDR3 protein: CASTRLLGETQYF
CDR3 DNA: TGTGCCAGCACCAGACTATTAGGAGAGACCCAGTACTTC

D gene: TRBD1
J gene: TRBJ2-3
clone size: once
V gene: TRBV11-3
CDR3 protein: CASSLVGTADTQYF
CDR3 DNA: TGTGCCAGCAGCTTAGTCGGGACAGCTGATACGCAGTATTTT

D gene: -
J gene: TRBJ2-7
clone size: -
V gene: TRBV11-2
CDR3 protein: CASSLDPPGYEQYF
CDR3 DNA: TGTGCCAGCAGCTTAGATCCACCAGGGTACGAGCAGTACTTC

D gene: -
J gene: TRBJ1-1
clone size: few
V gene: TRBV28
CDR3 protein: CASSSGQGNTEAFF
CDR3 DNA: TGTGCCAGCAGTTCCGGCCAGGGGAACACTGAAGCTTTCTTT

D gene: TRBD1
J gene: TRBJ1-2
clone size: -
V gene: TRBV28
CDR3 protein: CASSAGTGTYGYTF
CDR3 DNA: TGTGCCAGCAGTGCCGGGACAGGAACTTATGGCTACACCTTC

D gene: TRBD2
J gene: TRBJ2-5
clone size: -
V gene: TRBV2
CDR3 protein: CASSEKSGGQETQYF
CDR3 DNA: TGTGCCAGCAGTGAGAAGAGCGGGGGTCAAGAGACCCAGTACTTC

D gene: TRBD1
J gene: TRBJ2-7
clone size: -
V gene: TRBV6-5
CDR3 protein: CASSYTQGEQYF
CDR3 DNA: TGTGCCAGCAGTTACACACAGGGGGAGCAGTACTTC

D gene: -
J gene: TRBJ2-7
clone size: few
V gene: TRBV18
CDR3 protein: CASSQAVGGYEQYF
CDR3 DNA: TGTGCCAGCTCACAAGCCGTGGGAGGCTACGAGCAGTACTTC

D gene: -
J gene: TRBJ1-3
clone size: -
V gene: TRBV12-3/TRBV12-4
CDR3 protein: CASSLRQGSTIYF
CDR3 DNA: TGTGCCAGCAGTTTAAGGCAGGGGAGCACCATATATTTT

D gene: TRBD1
J gene: TRBJ1-2
clone size: once
V gene: TRBV29-1
CDR3 protein: CSVLNPTGDGYTF
CDR3 DNA: TGCAGCGTGTTAAATCCGACAGGGGATGGCTACACCTTC

D gene: -
J gene: TRBJ1-2
clone size: -
V gene: TRBV6-6
CDR3 protein: CASSRTAGANYGYTF
CDR3 DNA: TGTGCCAGCAGCCGGACGGCGGGGGCTAACTATGGCTACACCTTC

D gene: TRBD1
J gene: TRBJ2-7
clone size: -
V gene: TRBV29-1
CDR3 protein: CSVQPGTGGTYEQYF
CDR3 DNA: TGCAGCGTGCAACCGGGCACAGGGGGGACCTACGAGCAGTACTTC

D gene: -
J gene: TRBJ2-5
clone size: -
V gene: TRBV6-5
CDR3 protein: CASSFQGRVETQYF
CDR3 DNA: TGTGCCAGCAGTTTTCAGGGGCGGGTGGAGACCCAGTACTTC

D gene: -
J gene: TRBJ2-2
clone size: -
V gene: TRBV7-9
CDR3 protein: CASSHTLTNTGELFF
CDR3 DNA: TGTGCCAGCAGCCATACTTTAACGAACACCGGGGAGCTGTTTTTT

D gene: -
J gene: TRBJ2-2
clone size: -
V gene: TRBV4-2
CDR3 protein: CASSQDWTATGELFF
CDR3 DNA: TGTGCCAGCAGCCAGGACTGGACAGCCACCGGGGAGCTGTTTTTT

D gene: TRBD1
J gene: TRBJ1-5
clone size: -
V gene: TRBV19
CDR3 protein: CASKGTGGVQPQHF
CDR3 DNA: TGTGCCAGTAAGGGGACAGGGGGCGTTCAGCCCCAGCATTTT

D gene: -
J gene: TRBJ2-2
clone size: -
V gene: TRBV12-3/TRBV12-4
CDR3 protein: CASSFRAGELFF
CDR3 DNA: TGTGCCAGCAGTTTCAGGGCCGGGGAGCTGTTTTTT

D gene: -
J gene: TRBJ1-2
clone size: -
V gene: TRBV28
CDR3 protein: CASSPPARARGYTF
CDR3 DNA: TGTGCCAGCAGCCCCCCGGCCAGGGCGAGGGGCTACACCTTC

D gene: -
J gene: TRBJ2-7
clone size: -
V gene: TRBV28
CDR3 protein: CASSRSGGSYEQYF
CDR3 DNA: TGTGCCAGCAGTCGGTCCGGGGGATCCTACGAGCAGTACTTC